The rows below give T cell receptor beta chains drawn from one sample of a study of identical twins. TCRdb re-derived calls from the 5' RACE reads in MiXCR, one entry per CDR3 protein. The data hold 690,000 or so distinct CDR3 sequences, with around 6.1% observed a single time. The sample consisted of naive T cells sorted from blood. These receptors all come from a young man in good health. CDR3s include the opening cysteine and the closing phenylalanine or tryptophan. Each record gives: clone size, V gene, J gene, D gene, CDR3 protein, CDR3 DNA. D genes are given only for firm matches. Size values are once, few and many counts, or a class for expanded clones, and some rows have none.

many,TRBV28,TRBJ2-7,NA,CASTSNPSNEQYF,TGTGCCAGCACCTCAAATCCAAGTAACGAGCAGTACTTC
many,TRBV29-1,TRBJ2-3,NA,CSVIKTGILITDTQYF,TGCAGCGTCATTAAAACAGGGATATTAATCACAGATACGCAGTATTTT
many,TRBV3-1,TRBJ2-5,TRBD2,CASSPHSGRETQYF,TGTGCCAGCAGCCCCCATAGCGGGAGGGAGACCCAGTACTTC
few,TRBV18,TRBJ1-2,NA,CASSPVASGPGDGYTF,TGTGCCAGCTCACCAGTTGCTAGTGGGCCAGGCGACGGCTACACCTTC
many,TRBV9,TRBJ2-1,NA,CASSDPQGQGRRNEQFF,TGTGCCAGCAGCGATCCCCAGGGTCAGGGGAGGAGGAATGAGCAGTTCTTC
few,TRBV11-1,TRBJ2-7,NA,CASSSAAHEQYF,TGTGCCAGCAGCTCCGCTGCCCACGAGCAGTACTTC
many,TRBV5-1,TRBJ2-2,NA,CASIGEHLGELFF,TGCGCCAGCATCGGAGAGCACCTCGGGGAGCTGTTTTTT
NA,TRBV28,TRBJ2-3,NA,CASSPGLGGSSTDTQYF,TGTGCCAGCAGCCCCGGGCTGGGTGGATCTAGCACAGATACGCAGTATTTT
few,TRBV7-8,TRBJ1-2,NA,CASSYPDNYGYTF,TGTGCCAGCAGCTACCCAGATAACTATGGCTACACCTTC
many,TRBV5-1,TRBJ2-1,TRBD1,CASSRGTADNEQFF,TGCGCCAGCAGCAGGGGGACAGCTGACAATGAGCAGTTCTTC
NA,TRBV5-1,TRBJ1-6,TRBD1,CASSGGQGVNSPLHF,TGCGCCAGCAGCGGGGGACAGGGGGTGAATTCACCCCTCCACTTT
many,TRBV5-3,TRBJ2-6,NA,CASRIRQVPSGANVLTF,TGTGCCAGCAGAATAAGACAGGTTCCCTCTGGGGCCAACGTCCTGACTTTC
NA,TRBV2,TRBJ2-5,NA,CASKAGTETQYF,TGTGCCAGCAAAGCCGGGACGGAGACCCAGTACTTC
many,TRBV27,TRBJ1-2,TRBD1,CASSYTGGSGYGYTF,TGTGCCAGCAGCTACACAGGGGGCTCAGGCTATGGCTACACCTTC
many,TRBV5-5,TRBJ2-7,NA,CASSLPAVHEQYF,TGTGCCAGCAGCTTGCCGGCAGTCCACGAGCAGTACTTC
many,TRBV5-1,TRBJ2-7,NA,CASSLDLSEQYF,TGCGCCAGCAGCTTGGACCTCTCCGAGCAGTACTTC
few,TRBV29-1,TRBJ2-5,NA,CSVGWRGVLMETQYF,TGCAGCGTTGGTTGGAGGGGGGTCCTGATGGAGACCCAGTACTTC
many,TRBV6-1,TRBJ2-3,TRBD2,CASGTLAGVADTQYF,TGTGCCAGCGGGACCTTAGCGGGAGTAGCAGATACGCAGTATTTT
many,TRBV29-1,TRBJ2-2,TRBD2,CSVVPSGRNTGELFF,TGCAGCGTTGTCCCTAGCGGCAGGAACACCGGGGAGCTGTTTTTT
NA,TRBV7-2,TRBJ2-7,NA,CASSLVSGYEQYF,TGTGCCAGCAGCTTAGTCTCTGGGTACGAGCAGTACTTC
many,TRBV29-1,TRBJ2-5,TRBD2,CSVGGRSEETQYF,TGCAGCGTCGGGGGGAGGAGTGAAGAGACCCAGTACTTC
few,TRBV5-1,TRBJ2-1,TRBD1,CASSDRDRGFNEQFF,TGCGCCAGCAGCGACCGGGACAGAGGTTTCAATGAGCAGTTCTTC
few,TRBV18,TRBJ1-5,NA,CASSPSPDHSNQPQHF,TGTGCCAGCTCACCATCGCCCGACCATAGCAATCAGCCCCAGCATTTT
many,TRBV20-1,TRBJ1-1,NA,CSAPRGTEAFF,TGCAGTGCTCCGCGGGGCACTGAAGCTTTCTTT
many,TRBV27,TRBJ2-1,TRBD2,CASSGRRLAGAYNEQFF,TGTGCCAGCAGCGGACGCCGTCTAGCGGGAGCCTACAATGAGCAGTTCTTC
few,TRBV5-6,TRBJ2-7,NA,CASSPGPNGNYEQYF,TGTGCCAGCAGCCCTGGCCCGAACGGAAACTACGAGCAGTACTTC
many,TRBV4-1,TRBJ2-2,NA,CASSPLTGGGGELFF,TGCGCCAGCAGCCCGTTAACGGGTGGTGGCGGGGAGCTGTTTTTT
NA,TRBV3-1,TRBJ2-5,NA,CASSRRDGAGKTQYF,TGTGCCAGCAGCCGCCGTGATGGAGCCGGGAAGACCCAGTACTTC
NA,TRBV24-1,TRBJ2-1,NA,CATSVDDVSSYNEQFF,TGTGCCACCAGTGTTGATGACGTCAGCTCCTACAATGAGCAGTTCTTC
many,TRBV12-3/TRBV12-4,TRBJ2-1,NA,CASSLFTGQQDNEQFF,TGTGCCAGCAGTTTATTTACAGGACAGCAAGACAATGAGCAGTTCTTC
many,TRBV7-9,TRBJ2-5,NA,CASSLGSRQEETQYF,TGTGCCAGCAGCTTGGGGTCGAGGCAGGAGGAGACCCAGTACTTC
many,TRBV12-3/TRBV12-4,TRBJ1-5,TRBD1,CASRTGQGVHQPQHF,TGTGCCAGCAGGACGGGACAGGGGGTTCATCAGCCCCAGCATTTT
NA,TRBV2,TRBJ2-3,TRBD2,CASSPSGFGASGKTDTQYF,TGTGCCAGCAGCCCGTCCGGGTTTGGGGCTAGCGGGAAGACAGATACGCAGTATTTT
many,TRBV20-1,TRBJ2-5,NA,CSARSEAQRPSETQYF,TGCAGTGCTAGAAGCGAAGCACAGAGGCCCTCAGAGACCCAGTACTTC
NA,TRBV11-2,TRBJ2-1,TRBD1,CASSSSGGSPKEQFF,TGTGCCAGCAGCTCATCAGGGGGCTCCCCGAAGGAGCAGTTCTTC
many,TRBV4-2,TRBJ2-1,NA,CASSPDPGVYEQFF,TGTGCCAGCAGCCCAGACCCCGGCGTCTATGAGCAGTTCTTC
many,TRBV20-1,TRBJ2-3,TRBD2,CSATDTSGSTDTQYF,TGCAGTGCTACCGACACTAGCGGTAGCACAGATACGCAGTATTTT
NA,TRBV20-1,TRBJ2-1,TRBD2,CSARDSGRAISNEQFF,TGCAGTGCTAGAGATAGCGGGAGGGCCATAAGCAATGAGCAGTTCTTC
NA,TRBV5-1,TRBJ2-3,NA,CASSLEASESTDTQYF,TGCGCCAGCAGCTTGGAGGCTAGCGAGAGCACAGATACGCAGTATTTT
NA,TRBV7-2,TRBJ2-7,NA,CASSLAPSLYEQYF,TGTGCCAGCAGCTTAGCCCCCTCTCTCTACGAGCAGTACTTC
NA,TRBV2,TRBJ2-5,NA,CASSEYTGKETQYF,TGTGCCAGCAGTGAATATACAGGGAAGGAGACCCAGTACTTC